Listed here are 27 T cell receptor beta chains from one sample, sequenced in a study of blood T cell repertoires in COVID-19 (TCRdb year 2020). Library prep was done by the immunoSEQ multiplex PCR assay. TCRdb limited this immuneACCESS table to in-frame rearrangements with V and J called. A share of clones is missing; checked studies link under half to unresolved V genes, and the rest is unexplained. The sample data list 50,000 to 65,000 clones, and 72% of these were observed just once. Around 4.4% of the sample rests with the top ten. The specimen was peripheral blood. These receptors were taken from a woman aged 70-85 years with COVID-19, enrolled during active disease.

V is TRBV3-1 (or the pseudogene TRBV3-2) and J is TRBJ2-5, with 14 bases that match TRBD2. Germline CDR1 and CDR2: LGHDT and YNNKEL (reference sequence). V shed 5 bases and J 4 bases; nucleotides not matched to a gene: 6. The CDR3 length is 16 residues. CDR3 nucleotides: TGTGCCAGCAGCGGGACTAGCGGGGGCACCGGAGAGACCCAGTACTTC. Encoded protein: CASSGTSGGTGETQYF.

The rearrangement links TRBV13 to TRBJ2-7; TRBD2 matches at 12 bases. Trimming cost V 0 bases and J 3 bases; bases outside gene matches: 0. Germline assignment: CDR1 PRHDT and CDR2 FYEKMQ (reference sequence). This CDR3 comprises 15 residues. The CDR3 DNA sequence: TGTGCCAGCAGCTTAGGGACTAGCGGGGGCTACGAGCAGTACTTC. It yields the protein CASSLGTSGGYEQYF.

The J gene is TRBJ2-2, the V gene TRBV9, with 8 bases aligning to TRBD2. Per the germline V gene, CDR1 is SGDLS and CDR2 is YYNGEE. The CDR3 has 15 amino acids. V was clipped by 4 bases and J by 4 bases; unmatched bases: 6. The CDR3 DNA reads as TGTGCCAGCAGCACCGGGGGGGAGATCACCGGGGAGCTGTTTTTT. Residues: CASSTGGEITGELFF.

V usage is TRBV6-6 and J usage is TRBJ2-7; 7 nucleotides agree with TRBD2. The CDR3 runs 16 residues. Germline CDR1 and CDR2: MNHNY and SVGAGI (reference sequence). Trimming cost V 2 bases and J 1 base; bases outside gene matches: 8. This chain's CDR3 is CASSYAPSGHSYEQYV. CDR3 bases: TGTGCCAGCAGTTACGCTCCTAGCGGACATTCCTACGAGCAGTACGTC.

This chain's CDR3 is CASSPGQGARETQYF. The CDR3 DNA reads as TGTGCCAGCAGCCCGGGACAGGGGGCGCGGGAGACCCAGTACTTC. V gene TRBV7-3 combines with J gene TRBJ2-5, with 12 bases aligning to TRBD1. Germline V gene lookup returns CDR1 SGHTA and CDR2 FQGTGA. J was trimmed by 5 bases and V by 5 bases; bases with no gene match: 6. The length of the CDR3 is 15 residues.

This rearrangement joins TRBV2 to TRBJ2-3, with D perhaps matching TRBD1 (6 bases). CDR1 and CDR2 (germline): SNHLY, FYNNEI. The V end was cut by 6 bases, the J end by 2 bases, with 18 bases between. This CDR3 contains 16 residues. CDR3 sequence: CASSPGGWGPTDTQYF. Here the CDR3 DNA reads TGTGCCAGCAGCCCCGGTGGATGGGGGCCCACAGATACGCAGTATTTT.

The table lists this clone with a few counts. The chain recombines TRBV19 with TRBJ2-3; 10 nucleotides agree with TRBD2. The junction had 7 bases not matched to a gene; V was cut back by 4 bases and J by 6 bases. The CDR3 runs 15 residues. The germline V gene encodes CDR1 LNHDA and CDR2 SQIVND (reference sequence). This CDR3 reads CASSRASGSVDTQYF. Written as DNA, the CDR3 is TGTGCCAGTAGTAGGGCTAGCGGGAGTGTGGATACGCAGTATTTT.

The chain has TRBV5-5 and TRBJ1-2; the D gene is possibly TRBD1 (5 bases). CDR3 size: 13 residues. V was cut by 3 bases and J by 6 bases, with 12 bases left in between. Looked up from germline, CDR1 is SGHKS and CDR2 is YYEKEE (reference sequence). The CDR3 DNA reads TGTGCCAGCAGCTGGGTTGGGGCGGATGGCTACACCTTC. Encoded protein: CASSWVGADGYTF. The full variable domain, completed using reference TRBV5-5 and TRBJ1-2, is DAGVTQSPTHLIKTRGQQVTLRCSPISGHKSVSWYQQVLGQGPQFIFQYYEKEERGRGNFPDRFSARQFPNYSSELNVNALLLGDSALYLCASSWVGADGYTFGSGTRLTVV.

V gene TRBV11-2 combines with J gene TRBJ2-7; 8 bases fit TRBD1. CDR1 SGHAT and CDR2 FQNNGV come from the germline V gene. This CDR3 spans 16 amino acids. V lost 2 bases and J lost 1; bases outside the gene matches: 7. The DNA of the CDR3 is TGTGCCAGCAGCTTATACCGGGACAGGTTTTCCTACGAGCAGTACTTC. Protein: CASSLYRDRFSYEQYF.

This sequence joins TRBV7-2 and TRBJ1-1; D is perhaps TRBD1 (5 bases). The V and J ends lost 5 bases and 4 bases respectively, with 14 bases between them. The CDR3 has 14 amino acids. Germline lookup yields CDR1 SGHTA and CDR2 FQGNSA. CDR3: CASSALLGGTEAFF. The CDR3 nucleotides read TGTGCCAGCAGCGCGCTATTGGGGGGCACTGAAGCTTTCTTT.

The genes are TRBV27 and TRBJ2-7; possibly TRBD1 for D (6 bases). Germline values: CDR1 MNHEY, CDR2 SMNVEV (reference sequence). V lost 0 bases, J lost 6 bases, and 9 bases lay in between. The CDR3 totals 13 residues. Written as DNA, the CDR3 is TGTGCCAGCAGTTTATCTAGGACAGCCGAGCAGTACGTC. Residues: CASSLSRTAEQYV.

This clone has just one count. The chain carries TRBV10-3 and TRBJ2-1; 7 positions match TRBD2. From germline, CDR1 is ENHRY and CDR2 SYGVKD. CDR3 length: 14 residues. J lost 9 bases, V lost 4 bases, and 9 bases had no gene match. CDR3 in DNA: TGTGCCATCAGTGGAACTAGCGAAGGTGGTGAGCAGTTCTTC. Protein product: CAISGTSEGGEQFF.

V is TRBV20-1 and J is TRBJ1-1, with D uncertain. The CDR3 spans 11 residues. V lost 2 bases and J 13 bases, leaving 14 bases between the germline ends. CDR1 is DFQATT, CDR2 SNEGSKA, per germline (reference sequence). This CDR3 is CSARPLGVGFF. The CDR3 region has the DNA TGCAGTGCTAGACCCCTCGGGGTGGGTTTCTTT.

This clone was picked up a small number of times. The gene calls are TRBV5-1 and TRBJ2-1, with 13 bases identical to TRBD2. V lost 4 bases, J lost 9 bases, and 10 bases stayed unmatched. Germline V gene data show CDR1 as SGHRS and CDR2 as YFSETQ. The CDR3 runs 16 residues. The DNA of the CDR3 is TGCGCCAGCAGCACGATACTAGCGGGAGGGCCTGGTGAGCAGTTCTTC. Its translation: CASSTILAGGPGEQFF.

V gene TRBV7-9 combines with J gene TRBJ2-3, with D hard to call. This CDR3 comprises 16 residues. CDR1 is SEHNR and CDR2 is FQNEAQ in the germline V gene (reference sequence). Between the trimmed V and J ends, which lost 3 bases and 3 bases, there was a span of 16 bases. In DNA, the CDR3 is TGTGCCAGCAGCTTCCCCGGCCGAGGCGTTACAGATACGCAGTATTTT. Translated: CASSFPGRGVTDTQYF. Together with reference TRBV7-9 and TRBJ2-3, the CDR3 gives the full variable domain: DTGVSQNPRHKITKRGQNVTFRCDPISEHNRLYWYRQTLGQGPEFLTYFQNEAQLEKSRLLSDRFSAERPKGSFSTLEIQRTEQGDSAMYLCASSFPGRGVTDTQYFGPGTRLTVL.

This clone turned up a few times. The CDR3 nucleotides read TGTGCCAGTAGTATCGGGCAGGGGACGGAAAAACTGTTTTTT. The encoded protein is CASSIGQGTEKLFF. The chain employs TRBV19 and TRBJ1-4, with D possibly TRBD1 on 6 matching bases. The germline V gene encodes CDR1 LNHDA and CDR2 SQIVND (reference sequence). This CDR3 contains 14 residues. The V and J ends lost 3 bases and 8 bases respectively, with 13 bases between them.

This chain links TRBV27 with TRBJ1-6, with D possibly TRBD1 on 5 matching bases. Germline V gene sequence: CDR1 MNHEY, CDR2 SMNVEV (reference sequence). The CDR3 runs 15 residues. Trimming pared 0 bases from V and 7 bases from J, leaving 10 bases between. CDR3 in amino acids: CASSLSVQANSPLHF. CDR3 nucleotides: TGTGCCAGCAGTTTATCGGTACAGGCGAATTCACCCCTCCACTTT.

The rearrangement links TRBV4-1 to TRBJ1-1, with a weak D call TRBD1 (6 bases). Trimming pared 6 bases from V and 9 bases from J, leaving 17 bases between. Per the germline V gene, CDR1 is MGHRA and CDR2 is YSYEKL. CDR3 size: 13 residues. DNA for the CDR3: TGCGCCAGCAGTTTTGGGGGGGGCTGGAAAGCTTTCTTT. It specifies CASSFGGGWKAFF.

The chain recombines TRBV7-2 with TRBJ1-2; TRBD1 is a possible D gene (5 bases). Germline V gives CDR1 SGHTA, CDR2 FQGNSA. V was cut by 6 bases and J by 7 bases, with 18 bases left in between. The CDR3 runs 14 residues. The CDR3 DNA sequence: TGTGCCAGCAGTCCCCAGGGCGGGACTAGTGGCTACACCTTC. This gives the protein CASSPQGGTSGYTF. Full variable domain (remainder filled in from reference TRBV7-2 and TRBJ1-2): GAGVSQSPSNKVTEKGKDVELRCDPISGHTALYWYRQSLGQGLEFLIYFQGNSAPDKSGLPSDRFSAERTGGSVSTLTIQRTQQEDSAVYLCASSPQGGTSGYTFGSGTRLTVV.

This chain links TRBV6-1 with TRBJ1-2, with D maybe TRBD1 (5 bases). Between the trimmed V and J ends, which lost 3 bases and 4 bases, there was a span of 12 bases. The CDR3 is made up of 14 amino acids. Germline CDR1 reads MNHNS; CDR2 reads SASEGT. The CDR3 is CASSDRRRGYGYTF. The CDR3, as DNA: TGTGCCAGCAGTGACAGGAGGAGGGGCTATGGCTACACCTTC.

The chain carries TRBV9 and TRBJ2-1; 8 nucleotides agree with TRBD1. The CDR3 is 15 residues long. The V segment lost 6 bases and the J segment 3 bases; nucleotides outside the gene matches: 8. Germline CDR1 is SGDLS and CDR2 is YYNGEE. The CDR3 reads CASTPDRGVYNEQFF. CDR3 DNA: TGTGCCAGCACCCCCGACAGGGGAGTCTACAATGAGCAGTTCTTC. Using reference TRBV9 and TRBJ2-1 for the parts outside the CDR3, the full variable domain is DSGVTQTPKHLITATGQRVTLRCSPRSGDLSVYWYQQSLDQGLQFLIQYYNGEERAKGNILERFSAQQFPDLHSELNLSSLELGDSALYFCASTPDRGVYNEQFFGPGTRLTVL.

The V gene is TRBV21-1, the J gene TRBJ2-5; the DNA was not used to check the table's D call, TRBD2. TRBV21-1 is a recognized pseudogene. This CDR3 has 17 amino acids. The CDR3 DNA reads as TGTGCCAGCAGCCCATCCTCCGGCGGGGGGGAACAAGAGACCCAGTACTTC. This sequence encodes CASSPSSGGGEQETQYF.

The chain recombines TRBV12-2 with TRBJ1-5; the listed D gene, TRBD1, was not tested against the DNA. TRBV12-2 is listed as a pseudogene. This CDR3 comprises 17 residues. In DNA, the CDR3 is TGTGCAAGTCGCTTAGGACGGGACAGGTTTCTTAATCAGCCCCAGCATTTT. Translating it yields CASRLGRDRFLNQPQHF.

This clone has a single count. The rearrangement links TRBV6-7 to TRBJ1-2; the match to TRBD1 covers 8 bases. TRBV6-7 has ORF status, its function being uncertain. The CDR3 is 16 amino acids. V lost 0 bases to trimming and J lost 2 bases; unmatched junction nucleotides: 5. The DNA for the CDR3 is TGTGCCAGCAGTTACTCGATATACAGGGGGAACTATGGCTACACCTTC. Translated: CASSYSIYRGNYGYTF.

CDR3 protein: CASSLELAADTQYF. The CDR3 DNA reads TGTGCCAGCAGCTTAGAACTAGCCGCAGATACGCAGTATTTT. The chain has TRBV11-3 and TRBJ2-3; D is possibly TRBD2 (6 bases). This CDR3 contains 14 residues. Germline V CDR1 and CDR2: SGHNT, YENEEA. The V end lost 0 bases, the J end lost 4 bases, and 8 bases lay between the germline ends.

Written as DNA, the CDR3 is TGCGCCAGCAGCCAAGATCGGAAGACAGGGCTAATGAACACTGAAGCTTTCTTT. The encoded protein is CASSQDRKTGLMNTEAFF. The rearrangement links TRBV4-3 to TRBJ1-1, with 7 bases fitting TRBD1. CDR3 length equals 18 residues. V was clipped by 0 bases and J by 0 bases; unmatched bases: 10. CDR1 and CDR2 from the germline V gene are LGHNA and YSLEER.

In this sample, this clone turned up once. This sequence joins TRBV24-1 and TRBJ2-1; D unclear. V gave up 3 bases and J gave up 3 bases, with 11 bases separating them. This CDR3 comprises 15 residues. Germline V CDR1 and CDR2: KGHDR, SFDVKD. As DNA, the CDR3 is TGTGCCACCAGTGATCAAGACACAAGCTACAATGAGCAGTTCTTC. It is translated as CATSDQDTSYNEQFF.